This T cell receptor (beta chain) was obtained from a study of prognosis after radiotherapy for stage I lung cancer. The count of this clonotype is one. Its target is not known. The ends lost 5 bases at V and 4 bases at J; junction bases unmatched: 10. This CDR3 contains 17 residues. Germline V gives CDR1 SGHAT, CDR2 FQDESV (reference sequence). General study points: Stereotactic body radiation therapy was followed by fewer unique TCR clones, median around 9,500 versus 6,500.

Genomic DNA was the source, and TCR beta CDR3 was amplified from it by two-round multiplex PCR. For every TRBV and TRBJ gene, a specific primer was used in first-round PCR. TCRdb re-called the multiplex PCR reads through MiXCR, storing one row per CDR3 protein. Of some 15,000 distinct CDR3 sequences listed, 50% to 65% are singletons. Sequencing used PBMCs, obtained before or after stereotactic body radiation therapy (not recorded which). J is TRBJ2-2 and V is TRBV11-1; 10 positions agree with TRBD1. The clonotype was recovered from a donor older than 45 with non-small cell lung cancer. In nucleotides, the CDR3 is TGTGCCAGCAGCCGCCTCCCGGACAGGGGGAGCACCGGGGAGCTGTTTTTT. It specifies CASSRLPDRGSTGELFF.